The following is a TCR beta chain sequence with its context. The antigen is unknown. This entry belongs to a study of cytomegalovirus exposure and HLA in healthy donors. General observations from the study: Because they were indistinguishable, some V segments, including TRBV6-2 and TRBV6-3, were excluded. Cytomegalovirus status was reportedly diagnosed by the classifier with high sensitivity and specificity.

Donors consisted of healthy bone marrow donors. The PCR ran on 60 Vbeta and 13 Jbeta primers. Measured with immunoSEQ multiplex PCR; TCRdb has only the in-frame clones, and not every one. The table shows 70,000 to 100,000 clones, with roughly 70% occurring only once. This CDR3 comprises 15 residues. In germline, CDR1 is KGHSH, CDR2 LQKENI. Trimming left V 0 bases short and J 5 bases short, with 10 bases between. The sample taken for sequencing was PBMCs. The sequence came from a man aged 50 or older in good health and CMV-seronegative. The gene calls are TRBV18 and TRBJ1-4, with D possibly being TRBD1 (6 bases). CDR3 DNA: TGTGCCAGCTCACCACCGGGACAAAAGAATGAAAAACTGTTTTTT. Protein sequence: CASSPPGQKNEKLFF. Looking up the rest from reference TRBV18 and TRBJ1-4 gives the full variable domain: NAGVMQNPRHLVRRRGQEARLRCSPMKGHSHVYWYRQLPEEGLKFMVYLQKENIIDESGMPKERFSAEFPKEGPSILRIQQVVRGDSAAYFCASSPPGQKNEKLFFGSGTQLSVL.